The 2 T cell receptor beta chains below were found in one sample sequenced in a study of post-analysis software for immune sequencing data. Whole-study findings and limits: A few TRBV segments (TRBV5-6, TRBV5-1 and TRBV20-1 among them) occurred more frequently in patients than in controls.

Each TCR beta cDNA library carried unique molecular identifiers. TCRdb re-called the PCR reads with MiXCR, one entry per CDR3 protein. The sample consists of approximately 660,000 distinct CDR3 sequences, more than 50% of them appearing once. The antigens these receptors bind are not known. Sequenced material: blood. These receptors all stem from a girl aged 2-15 years with multiple sclerosis.

This chain uses TRBV6-6 with TRBJ1-5, with TRBD1 matching over 7 bases. The CDR3 consists of 15 residues. Germline V CDR1 and CDR2: MNHNY, SVGAGI (reference sequence). J gave up 2 bases and V 6 bases, and 7 bases lay outside the gene matches. The DNA of the CDR3 is TGTGCCAGCAGACGAGGGGGCGAGGGCAATCAGCCCCAGCATTTT. Residues: CASRRGGEGNQPQHF.

The chain carries TRBV7-3 and TRBJ2-1, with 7 bases that match TRBD2. The germline V gene encodes CDR1 SGHTA and CDR2 FQGTGA. V lost 5 bases to trimming and J lost 4 bases; unmatched junction nucleotides: 17. CDR3 length: 18 residues. CDR3 bases: TGTGCCAGCAGCCCCGGATGGGGCGGGAGCATTGGGTACAATGAGCAGTTCTTC. This gives the protein CASSPGWGGSIGYNEQFF.